The clone carrying this T cell receptor (beta chain) was found a few times. V lost 0 bases and J lost 2, with 11 bases in between. CDR3 size: 15 residues. Germline V CDR1 and CDR2: MNHNS, SASEGT. The primer mix had 60 Vbeta and 13 Jbeta primers. Here immunoSEQ multiplex PCR was the method, and the copy in TCRdb shows in-frame clones only, minus some. The sample includes some 180,000 clones, roughly 75% of them seen just once. The data derive from a study of cytomegalovirus exposure and HLA in healthy donors. This clonotype was sampled from a woman between 25 and 40 years old in good health and CMV-seronegative. The sequenced sample consisted of PBMCs. The V and J genes are TRBV6-1 and TRBJ2-7, with D perhaps matching TRBD2 (6 bases). In DNA form, the CDR3 reads TGTGCCAGCAGTGAAGCCGTTGCGGGGACCTACGAGCAGTACTTC. Protein: CASSEAVAGTYEQYF.